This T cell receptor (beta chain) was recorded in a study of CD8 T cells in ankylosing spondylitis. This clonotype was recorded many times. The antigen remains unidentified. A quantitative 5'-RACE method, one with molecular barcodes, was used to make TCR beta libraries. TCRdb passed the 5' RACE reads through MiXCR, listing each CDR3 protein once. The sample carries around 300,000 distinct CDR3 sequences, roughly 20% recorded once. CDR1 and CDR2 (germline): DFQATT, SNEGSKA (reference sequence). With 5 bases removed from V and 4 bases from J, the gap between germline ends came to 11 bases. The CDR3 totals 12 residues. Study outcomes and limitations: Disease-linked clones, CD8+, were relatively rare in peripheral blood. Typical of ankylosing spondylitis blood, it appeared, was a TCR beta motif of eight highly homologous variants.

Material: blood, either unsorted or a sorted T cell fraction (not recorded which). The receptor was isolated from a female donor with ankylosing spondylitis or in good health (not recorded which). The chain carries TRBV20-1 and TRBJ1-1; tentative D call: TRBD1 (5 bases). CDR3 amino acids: CSAPGRGTEAFF. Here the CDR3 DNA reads TGCAGTGCTCCCGGGAGGGGCACTGAAGCTTTCTTT.